The 17 T cell receptor beta chains listed next were all sequenced from one sample in a study of shared clonotypes between healthy human individuals. Generated by immunoSEQ multiplex PCR, the TCRdb table keeps only in-frame clones and is missing some. The sample consists of 2 million to 3 million clones, approximately 94% of them appearing once. The sequenced sample was naive CD4+ T cells from PBMCs. Subset given: CD45RA+ positively selected. The source is a man aged 18 to 30 in good health. Some clones in this sample may be carry-over from other donors' samples.

The CDR3 loop is CASSQIVETQYF. The CDR3, as DNA: TGTGCCAGCAGCCAGATCGTCGAGACCCAGTACTTC. This chain joins TRBV11-2 and TRBJ2-5; no firm D call. The V and J ends lost 5 bases and 5 bases respectively, with 9 bases between them. The CDR3 consists of 12 residues. Germline V lookup: CDR1 SGHAT, CDR2 FQNNGV.

CDR3 in DNA: TGTGCCAGCTCACCACAGGTACTAACCTACGAGCAGTACTTC. Its translation is CASSPQVLTYEQYF. The chain employs TRBV18 and TRBJ2-7, with D unclear. The germline gives CDR1 KGHSH, CDR2 LQKENI. The CDR3 runs 14 residues. V gave up 1 base and J gave up 2 bases, with 9 bases separating them.

This clone is a singleton in its sample. The chain joins TRBV28 to TRBJ2-5; tentative D call: TRBD2 (6 bases). This CDR3 has 14 residues. Per the germline V gene, CDR1 is MDHEN and CDR2 is SYDVKM. Deletions cut 6 bases from V and 4 bases from J, with 15 bases between. The CDR3 loop is CASRLRPGAETQYF. CDR3 bases: TGTGCCAGCAGGCTGAGGCCGGGAGCAGAGACCCAGTACTTC.

This chain links TRBV28 with TRBJ2-7; 12 bases fit TRBD2. Germline-derived CDR1 and CDR2 are MDHEN and SYDVKM. CDR3 length equals 15 residues. V trimming: 6 bases; J trimming: 7 bases; junction bases outside the gene matches: 10. CDR3 nucleotides: TGTGCCAGCAGCCCTAGACTAGCGGGAGCAGGAGAGCAGTACTTC. As protein: CASSPRLAGAGEQYF.

This chain links TRBV28 with TRBJ2-3; tentative D call: TRBD2 (6 bases). The CDR3 contains 15 residues. V lost 10 bases and J 0 bases, leaving 17 bases between the germline ends. Per the germline V gene, CDR1 is MDHEN and CDR2 is SYDVKM. The CDR3: CAIHGGARSTDTQYF. The CDR3 DNA reads TGTGCCATCCACGGGGGAGCCCGCAGCACAGATACGCAGTATTTT.

The CDR3 loop is CAWSVGQGLTYEQYF. The CDR3 DNA reads TGTGCCTGGAGTGTAGGGCAGGGACTCACCTACGAGCAGTACTTC. The gene calls are TRBV30 and TRBJ2-5; D may be TRBD2 (6 bases). Judging by the DNA end, TRBJ2-7 fits better; the J call may be wrong. This CDR3 has 15 residues. Germline assignment: CDR1 GTSNPN and CDR2 SVGIG (reference sequence).

The V and J genes are TRBV29-1 and TRBJ2-1; D perhaps matches TRBD2 (7 bases). The CDR3 totals 14 residues. V was trimmed by 2 bases and J by 4 bases, leaving 12 bases between them. CDR1 and CDR2 from the germline V gene are SQVTM and ANQGSEA. The CDR3, as DNA: TGCAGCGTTGAACAAGGGGGGGCTTACAATGAGCAGTTCTTC. It yields the protein CSVEQGGAYNEQFF.

The rearrangement links TRBV29-1 to TRBJ2-2, with TRBD2 identical over 9 bases. The CDR3 has 14 residues. J was trimmed by 6 bases and V by 6 bases; bases with no gene match: 8. Germline CDR1 and CDR2: SQVTM and ANQGSEA. CDR3 coding DNA: TGCAGCGTGGATATAGCGGGAGTATCCGGGGAGCTGTTTTTT. Amino acid sequence: CSVDIAGVSGELFF.

V usage is TRBV5-1 and J usage is TRBJ2-1; TRBD1 matches 9 bases. The CDR3 consists of 16 residues. Germline loops: CDR1 SGHRS, CDR2 YFSETQ. The V segment lost 5 bases and the J segment 2 bases; nucleotides outside the gene matches: 8. CDR3 residues: CASSRTGEGPYNEQFF. In DNA form, the CDR3 reads TGCGCCAGCAGTCGGACAGGGGAAGGCCCCTACAATGAGCAGTTCTTC.

The rearrangement links TRBV4-3 to TRBJ2-1, with TRBD2 matching 11 bases. Germline CDR1 reads LGHNA; CDR2 reads YSLEER. The junction had 5 bases not matched to a gene; V was cut back by 3 bases and J by 7 bases. This CDR3 has 15 amino acids. For the CDR3, the DNA is TGCGCCAGCAGCCAGCGGATAGCGGGAGGGAATGAGCAGTTCTTC. Encoded protein: CASSQRIAGGNEQFF.

This sequence joins TRBV7-3 and TRBJ2-7, with D perhaps matching TRBD1 (5 bases). The CDR3 has 13 residues. Germline CDR1 reads SGHTA; CDR2 reads FQGTGA. Trimming cost V 5 bases and J 7 bases, with 15 bases left between them. This chain's CDR3 is CASSEIQGREQYF. The CDR3 nucleotides are TGTGCCAGCAGCGAAATCCAGGGTCGGGAGCAGTACTTC.

The chain joins TRBV18 to TRBJ2-7; TRBD1 aligns across 7 bases. Germline V lookup: CDR1 KGHSH, CDR2 LQKENI. The trim removed 3 bases at V and 0 bases at J, leaving 11 bases unmatched. The CDR3 extends over 17 amino acids. The DNA for the CDR3 is TGTGCCAGCTCACCTTTACAGGGGACGGTGAGCTCCTACGAGCAGTACTTC. Amino acid sequence: CASSPLQGTVSSYEQYF.

The V and J genes are TRBV10-3 and TRBJ2-7; D not certain. CDR1 and CDR2 (germline): ENHRY, SYGVKD. CDR3 size: 13 residues. V was pared by 2 bases and J by 6 bases, with 11 bases between. In DNA, the CDR3 is TGTGCCATCAGTGAGGCCAGGTCGTCCGAGCAGTACTTC. Its protein is CAISEARSSEQYF.

The genes are TRBV28 and TRBJ1-5; tentative D call: TRBD1 (5 bases). Trimming removed 6 bases at V and 7 bases at J, with 16 bases between. This CDR3 is 14 amino acids long. Germline lookup yields CDR1 MDHEN and CDR2 SYDVKM. The CDR3 bases are TGTGCCAGCAGGAAACTCAGGGTCAGGCAGCCCCAGCATTTT. Protein: CASRKLRVRQPQHF.

This clone was detected only a few times. The chain links TRBV5-1 to TRBJ2-4; maybe TRBD2 (6 bases). Germline assignment: CDR1 SGHRS and CDR2 YFSETQ. CDR3 length: 14 residues. Between the trimmed V and J ends, which lost 2 bases and 9 bases, there was a span of 15 bases. CDR3 sequence: CASSLTGGGGIQYF. The CDR3 coding sequence is TGCGCCAGCAGCTTAACTGGGGGAGGTGGCATTCAGTACTTC.

The CDR3 DNA reads TGTGCCAGCAGCTTGGCTGGGACTAGCGGGCCGCGGGCGCAGTACTTC. It encodes CASSLAGTSGPRAQYF. The chain has TRBV5-4 and TRBJ2-7; 12 bases align to TRBD2. After removal of 0 bases from V and 9 bases from J, the junction contained 10 bases not matched to a gene. Looked up from germline, CDR1 is SGHNT and CDR2 is YYREEE (reference sequence). CDR3 length equals 16 residues.

The chain uses TRBV5-1 and TRBJ2-7, with D possibly called TRBD1 or TRBD2 (6 bases each). The CDR3 has 13 residues. Germline V CDR1 and CDR2: SGHRS, YFSETQ. Trimming shortened V by 5 bases and J by 7 bases, and 16 bases separated the two germline ends. CDR3 amino acids: CASRGGPTVEQYF. In nucleotides, the CDR3 is TGCGCCAGCAGAGGGGGGCCTACGGTGGAGCAGTACTTC.